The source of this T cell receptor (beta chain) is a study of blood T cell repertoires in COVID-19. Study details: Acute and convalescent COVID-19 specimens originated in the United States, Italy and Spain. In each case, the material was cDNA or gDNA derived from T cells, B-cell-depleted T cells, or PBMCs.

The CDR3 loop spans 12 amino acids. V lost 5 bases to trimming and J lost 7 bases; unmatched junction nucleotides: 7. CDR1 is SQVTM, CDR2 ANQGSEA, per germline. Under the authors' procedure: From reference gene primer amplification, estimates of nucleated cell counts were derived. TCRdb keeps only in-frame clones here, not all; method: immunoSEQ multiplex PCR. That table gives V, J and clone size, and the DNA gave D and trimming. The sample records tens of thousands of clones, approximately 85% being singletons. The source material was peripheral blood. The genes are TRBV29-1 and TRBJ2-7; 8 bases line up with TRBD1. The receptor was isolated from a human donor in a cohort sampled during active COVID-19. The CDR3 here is CSVQDRVREQYF. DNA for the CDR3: TGCAGCGTTCAGGACAGGGTGCGTGAGCAGTACTTC.